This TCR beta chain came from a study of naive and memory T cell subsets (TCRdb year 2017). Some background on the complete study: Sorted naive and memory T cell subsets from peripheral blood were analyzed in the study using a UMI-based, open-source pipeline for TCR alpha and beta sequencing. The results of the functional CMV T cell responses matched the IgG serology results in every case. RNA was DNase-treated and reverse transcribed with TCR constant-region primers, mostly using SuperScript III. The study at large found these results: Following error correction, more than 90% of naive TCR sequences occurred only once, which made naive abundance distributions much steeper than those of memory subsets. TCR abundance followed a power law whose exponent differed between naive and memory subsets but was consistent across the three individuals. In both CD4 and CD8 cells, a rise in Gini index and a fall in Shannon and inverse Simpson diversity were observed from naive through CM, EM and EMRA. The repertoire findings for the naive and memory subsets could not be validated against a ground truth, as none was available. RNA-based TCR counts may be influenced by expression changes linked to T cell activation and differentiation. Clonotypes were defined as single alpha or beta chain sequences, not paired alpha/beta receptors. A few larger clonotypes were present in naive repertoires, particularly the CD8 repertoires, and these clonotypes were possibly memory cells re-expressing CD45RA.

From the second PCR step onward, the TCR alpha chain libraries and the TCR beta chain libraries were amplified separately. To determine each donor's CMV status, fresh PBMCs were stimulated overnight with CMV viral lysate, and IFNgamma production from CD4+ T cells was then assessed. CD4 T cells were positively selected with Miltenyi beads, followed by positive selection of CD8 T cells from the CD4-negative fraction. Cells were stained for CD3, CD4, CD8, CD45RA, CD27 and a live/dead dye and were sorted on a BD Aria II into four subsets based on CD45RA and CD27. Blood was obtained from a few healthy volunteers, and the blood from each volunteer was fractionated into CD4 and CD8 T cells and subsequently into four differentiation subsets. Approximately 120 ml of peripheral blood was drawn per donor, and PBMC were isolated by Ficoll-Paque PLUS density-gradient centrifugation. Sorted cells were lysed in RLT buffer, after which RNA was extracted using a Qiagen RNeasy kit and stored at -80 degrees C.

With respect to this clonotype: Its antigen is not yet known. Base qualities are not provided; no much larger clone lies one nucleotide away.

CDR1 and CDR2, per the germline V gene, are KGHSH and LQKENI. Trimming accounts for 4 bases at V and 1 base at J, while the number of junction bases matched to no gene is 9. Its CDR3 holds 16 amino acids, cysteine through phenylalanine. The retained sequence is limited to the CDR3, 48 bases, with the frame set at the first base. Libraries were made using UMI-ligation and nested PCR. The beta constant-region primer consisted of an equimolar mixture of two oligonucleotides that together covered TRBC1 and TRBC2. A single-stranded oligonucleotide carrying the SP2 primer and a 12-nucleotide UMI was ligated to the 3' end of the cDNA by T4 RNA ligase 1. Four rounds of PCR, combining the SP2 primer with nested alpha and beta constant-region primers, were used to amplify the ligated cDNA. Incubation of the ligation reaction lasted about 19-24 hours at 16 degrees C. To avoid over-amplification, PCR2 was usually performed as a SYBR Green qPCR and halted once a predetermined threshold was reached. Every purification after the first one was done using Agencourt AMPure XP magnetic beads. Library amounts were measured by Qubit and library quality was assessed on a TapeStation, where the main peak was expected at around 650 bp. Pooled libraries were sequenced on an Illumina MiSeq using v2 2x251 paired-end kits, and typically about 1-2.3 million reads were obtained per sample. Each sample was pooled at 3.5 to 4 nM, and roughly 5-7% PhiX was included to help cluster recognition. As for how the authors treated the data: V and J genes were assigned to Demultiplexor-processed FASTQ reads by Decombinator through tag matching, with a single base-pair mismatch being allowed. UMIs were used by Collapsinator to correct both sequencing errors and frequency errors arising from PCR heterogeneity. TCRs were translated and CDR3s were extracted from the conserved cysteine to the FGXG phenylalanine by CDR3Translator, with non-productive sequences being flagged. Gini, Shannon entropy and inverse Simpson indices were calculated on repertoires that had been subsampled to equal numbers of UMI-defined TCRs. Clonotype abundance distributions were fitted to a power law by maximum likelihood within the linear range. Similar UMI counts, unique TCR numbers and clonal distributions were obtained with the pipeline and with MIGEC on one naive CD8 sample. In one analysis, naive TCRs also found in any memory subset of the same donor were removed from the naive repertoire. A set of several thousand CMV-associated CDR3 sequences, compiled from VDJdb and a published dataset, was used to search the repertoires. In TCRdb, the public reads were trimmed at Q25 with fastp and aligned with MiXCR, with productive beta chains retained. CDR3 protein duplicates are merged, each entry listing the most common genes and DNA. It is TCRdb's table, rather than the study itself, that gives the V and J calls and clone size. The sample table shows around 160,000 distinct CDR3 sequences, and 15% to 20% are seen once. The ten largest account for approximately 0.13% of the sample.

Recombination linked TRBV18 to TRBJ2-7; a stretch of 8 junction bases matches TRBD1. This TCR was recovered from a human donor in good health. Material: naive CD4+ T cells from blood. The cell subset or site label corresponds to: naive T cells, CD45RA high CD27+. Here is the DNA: TGTGCCAGCTCACTTATGACAGGGGCCAGATCCTACGAGCAGTACTTC. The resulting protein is CASSLMTGARSYEQYF.